This T cell receptor beta chain stems from a study of blood T cell repertoires in COVID-19. In the authors' workflow: Amplified reference gene primers provided the basis for estimating nucleated cell counts. Profiled with immunoSEQ multiplex PCR; TCRdb holds only in-frame clones, not every one. V, J and clone size were drawn from that table, and D and trimming were deduced from the DNA. The sample has about 240,000 clones, about 90% seen once. CDR1 and CDR2 (germline): SEHNR, FQNEAQ (reference sequence). The CDR3 loop spans 16 amino acids. V shed 0 bases and J shed 1 base, with 12 bases lying between them.

The TCR comes from a man aged 60 to 75 with acute or convalescent COVID-19. This chain joins TRBV7-9 and TRBJ1-1, with TRBD1 as a possible D gene (5 bases). Source material: peripheral blood. CDR3 in amino acids: CASSLAVGVENTEAFF. DNA for the CDR3: TGTGCCAGCAGCTTAGCGGTAGGGGTGGAGAACACTGAAGCTTTCTTT. Combining the CDR3 with reference TRBV7-9 and TRBJ1-1 gives the whole variable domain DTGVSQNPRHKITKRGQNVTFRCDPISEHNRLYWYRQTLGQGPEFLTYFQNEAQLEKSRLLSDRFSAERPKGSFSTLEIQRTEQGDSAMYLCASSLAVGVENTEAFFGQGTRLTVV.